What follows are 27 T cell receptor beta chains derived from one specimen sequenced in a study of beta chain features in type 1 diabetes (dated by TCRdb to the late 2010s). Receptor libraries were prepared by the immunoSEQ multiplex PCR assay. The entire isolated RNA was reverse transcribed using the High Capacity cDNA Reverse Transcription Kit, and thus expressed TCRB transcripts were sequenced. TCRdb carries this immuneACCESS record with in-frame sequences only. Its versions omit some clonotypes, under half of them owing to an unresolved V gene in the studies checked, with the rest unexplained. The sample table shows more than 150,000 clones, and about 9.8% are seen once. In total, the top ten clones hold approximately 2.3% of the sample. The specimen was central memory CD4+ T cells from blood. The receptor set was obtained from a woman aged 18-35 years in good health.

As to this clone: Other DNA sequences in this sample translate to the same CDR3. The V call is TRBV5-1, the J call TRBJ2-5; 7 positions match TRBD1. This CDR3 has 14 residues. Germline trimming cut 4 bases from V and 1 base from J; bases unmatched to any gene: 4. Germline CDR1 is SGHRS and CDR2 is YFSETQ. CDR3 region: CASSLGTAQETQYF. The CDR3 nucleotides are TGCGCCAGCAGCCTGGGGACAGCCCAAGAGACCCAGTACTTC. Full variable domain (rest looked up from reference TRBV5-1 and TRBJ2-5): KAGVTQTPRYLIKTRGQQVTLSCSPISGHRSVSWYQQTPGQGLQFLFEYFSETQRNKGNFPGRFSGRQFSNSRSEMNVSTLELGDSALYLCASSLGTAQETQYFGPGTRLLVL.

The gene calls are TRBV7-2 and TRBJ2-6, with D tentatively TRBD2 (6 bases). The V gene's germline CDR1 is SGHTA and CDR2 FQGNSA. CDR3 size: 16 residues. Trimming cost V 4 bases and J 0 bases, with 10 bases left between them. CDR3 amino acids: CASSWGLSSGANVLTF. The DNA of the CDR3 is TGTGCCAGCAGCTGGGGACTCTCCTCTGGGGCCAACGTCCTGACTTTC.

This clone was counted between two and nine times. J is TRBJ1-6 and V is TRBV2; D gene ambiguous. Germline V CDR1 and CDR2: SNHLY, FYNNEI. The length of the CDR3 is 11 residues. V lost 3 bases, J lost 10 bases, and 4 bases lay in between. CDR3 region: CASSEESPLHF. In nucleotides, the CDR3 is TGTGCCAGCAGTGAGGAGTCACCCCTCCACTTT.

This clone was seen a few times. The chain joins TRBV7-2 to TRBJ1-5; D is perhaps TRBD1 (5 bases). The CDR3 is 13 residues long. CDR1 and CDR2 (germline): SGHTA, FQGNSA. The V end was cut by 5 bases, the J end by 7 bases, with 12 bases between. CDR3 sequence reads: CASSQGVGQPQHF. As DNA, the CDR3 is TGTGCCAGCAGCCAGGGCGTGGGACAGCCCCAGCATTTT.

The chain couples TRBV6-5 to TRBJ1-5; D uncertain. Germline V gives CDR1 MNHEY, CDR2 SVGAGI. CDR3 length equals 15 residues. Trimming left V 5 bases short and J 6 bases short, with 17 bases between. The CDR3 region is CASSLGPLVGQPQHF. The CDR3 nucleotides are TGTGCCAGCAGTCTCGGACCACTAGTAGGTCAGCCCCAGCATTTT.

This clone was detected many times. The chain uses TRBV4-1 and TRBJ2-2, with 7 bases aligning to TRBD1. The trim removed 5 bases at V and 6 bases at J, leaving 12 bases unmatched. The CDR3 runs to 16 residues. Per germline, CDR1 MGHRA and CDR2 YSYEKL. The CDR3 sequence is CASSSRQGNMAGELFF. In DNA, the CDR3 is TGCGCCAGCAGCTCCAGACAGGGTAACATGGCCGGGGAGCTGTTTTTT.

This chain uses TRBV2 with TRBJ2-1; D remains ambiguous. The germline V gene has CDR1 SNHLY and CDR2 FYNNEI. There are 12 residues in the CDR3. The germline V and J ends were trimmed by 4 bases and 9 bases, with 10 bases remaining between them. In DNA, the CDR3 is TGTGCCAGCAGTGCTAGGTTCGGTGAGCAGTTCTTC. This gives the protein CASSARFGEQFF.

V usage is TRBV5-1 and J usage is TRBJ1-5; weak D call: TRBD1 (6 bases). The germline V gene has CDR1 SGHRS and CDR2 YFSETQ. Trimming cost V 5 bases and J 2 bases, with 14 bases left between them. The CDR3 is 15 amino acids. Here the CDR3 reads CASSPGEGGNQPQHF. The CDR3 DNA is TGCGCCAGCAGTCCCGGGGAGGGGGGCAATCAGCCCCAGCATTTT.

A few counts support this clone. DNA of the CDR3: TGTGCCAGCAGTTTTACAGCGGGAGTGGCAGATACGCAGTATTTT. Its protein is CASSFTAGVADTQYF. This chain links TRBV27 with TRBJ2-3; 8 bases agree with TRBD2. Losses at the gene ends were 3 bases for V and 4 bases for J; bases not matched to a gene: 6. The CDR3 contains 15 residues. CDR1 is MNHEY and CDR2 is SMNVEV in the germline V gene (reference sequence).

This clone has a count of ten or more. The CDR3, as DNA: TGTGCCAGCAGCTCGACTAGCGGGCCCTACAATGAGCAGTTCTTC. Translating gives CASSSTSGPYNEQFF. The rearrangement uses TRBV11-2 and TRBJ2-1, with TRBD2 matching 10 bases. From germline, CDR1 is SGHAT and CDR2 FQNNGV. The CDR3 is 15 residues long. The V segment lost 4 bases and the J segment 2 bases; nucleotides outside the gene matches: 2.

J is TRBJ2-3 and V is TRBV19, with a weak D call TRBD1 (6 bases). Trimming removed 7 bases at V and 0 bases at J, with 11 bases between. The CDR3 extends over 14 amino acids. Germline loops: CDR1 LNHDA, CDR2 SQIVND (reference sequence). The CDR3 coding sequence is TGTGCCAGTACCCCGGGACATAGCACAGATACGCAGTATTTT. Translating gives CASTPGHSTDTQYF.

CDR3 DNA: TGTGCCAGCAGCTTAGCCGGGACTAGCGGGAGAAGCACAGATACGCAGTATTTT. It is translated as CASSLAGTSGRSTDTQYF. The chain uses TRBV7-9 and TRBJ2-3; TRBD2 agrees at 14 bases. CDR3 length: 18 amino acids. Germline V lookup: CDR1 SEHNR, CDR2 FQNEAQ (reference sequence). V shed 0 bases and J 0 bases; nucleotides not matched to a gene: 2.

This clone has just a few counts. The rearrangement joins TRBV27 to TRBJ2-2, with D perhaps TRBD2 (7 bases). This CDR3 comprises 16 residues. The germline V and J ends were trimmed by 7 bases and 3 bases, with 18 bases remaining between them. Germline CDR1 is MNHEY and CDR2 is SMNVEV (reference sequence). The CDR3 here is CASKVRGRVDTGELFF. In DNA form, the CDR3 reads TGTGCCAGCAAGGTGCGGGGGCGGGTGGACACCGGGGAGCTGTTTTTT.

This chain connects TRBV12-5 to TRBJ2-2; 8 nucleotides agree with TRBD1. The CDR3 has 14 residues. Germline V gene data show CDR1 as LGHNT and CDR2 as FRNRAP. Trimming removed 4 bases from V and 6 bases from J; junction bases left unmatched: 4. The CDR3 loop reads CASGWRTGSGELFF. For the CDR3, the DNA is TGTGCTAGTGGTTGGAGGACAGGGTCCGGGGAGCTGTTTTTT. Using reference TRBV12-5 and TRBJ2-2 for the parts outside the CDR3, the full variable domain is DARVTQTPRHKVTEMGQEVTMRCQPILGHNTVFWYRQTMMQGLELLAYFRNRAPLDDSGMPKDRFSAEMPDATLATLKIQPSEPRDSAVYFCASGWRTGSGELFFGEGSRLTVL.

CDR3 protein: CSVSTGDSTDTQYF. The CDR3 region has the DNA TGCAGCGTTTCGACAGGGGACAGCACAGATACGCAGTATTTT. V gene TRBV29-1 combines with J gene TRBJ2-3; 8 bases are a match to TRBD1. Germline V gene lookup returns CDR1 SQVTM and CDR2 ANQGSEA. Germline trimming cut 5 bases from V and 0 bases from J; bases unmatched to any gene: 4. The CDR3 sequence is 14 residues long.

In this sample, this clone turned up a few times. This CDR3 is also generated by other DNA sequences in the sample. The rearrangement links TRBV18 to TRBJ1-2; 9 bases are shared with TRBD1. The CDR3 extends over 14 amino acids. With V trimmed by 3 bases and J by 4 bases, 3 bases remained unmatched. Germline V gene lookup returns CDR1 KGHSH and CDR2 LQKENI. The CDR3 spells CASSPDRGPYGYTF. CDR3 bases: TGTGCCAGCTCACCGGACAGGGGCCCCTATGGCTACACCTTC. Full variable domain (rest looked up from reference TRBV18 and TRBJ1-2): NAGVMQNPRHLVRRRGQEARLRCSPMKGHSHVYWYRQLPEEGLKFMVYLQKENIIDESGMPKERFSAEFPKEGPSILRIQQVVRGDSAAYFCASSPDRGPYGYTFGSGTRLTVV.

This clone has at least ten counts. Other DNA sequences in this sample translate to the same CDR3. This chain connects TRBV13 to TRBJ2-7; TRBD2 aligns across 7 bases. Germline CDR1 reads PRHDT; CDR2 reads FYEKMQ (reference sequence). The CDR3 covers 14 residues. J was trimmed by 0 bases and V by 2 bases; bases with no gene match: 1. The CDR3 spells CASSLPGGSYEQYF. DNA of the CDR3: TGTGCCAGCAGCTTACCGGGGGGCTCCTACGAGCAGTACTTC.

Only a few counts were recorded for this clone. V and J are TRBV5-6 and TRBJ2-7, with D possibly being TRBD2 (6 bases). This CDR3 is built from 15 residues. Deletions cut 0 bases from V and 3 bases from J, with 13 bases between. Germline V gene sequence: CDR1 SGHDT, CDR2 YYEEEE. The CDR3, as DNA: TGTGCCAGCAGCTTGGGCCAGGGAGGTTTCTACGAGCAGTACTTC. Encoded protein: CASSLGQGGFYEQYF.

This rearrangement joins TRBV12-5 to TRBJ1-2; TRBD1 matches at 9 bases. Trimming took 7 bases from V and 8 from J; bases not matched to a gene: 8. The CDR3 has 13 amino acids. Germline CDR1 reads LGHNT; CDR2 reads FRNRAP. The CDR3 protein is CASASQDRGGYTF. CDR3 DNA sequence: TGTGCTAGTGCCTCCCAGGACAGGGGCGGCTACACCTTC.

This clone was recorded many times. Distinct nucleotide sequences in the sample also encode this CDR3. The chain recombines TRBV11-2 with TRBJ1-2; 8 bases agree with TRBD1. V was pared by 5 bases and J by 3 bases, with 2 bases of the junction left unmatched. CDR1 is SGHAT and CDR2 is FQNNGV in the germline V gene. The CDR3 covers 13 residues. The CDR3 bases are TGTGCCAGCAGCCCGGGACAGGACTATGGCTACACCTTC. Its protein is CASSPGQDYGYTF.

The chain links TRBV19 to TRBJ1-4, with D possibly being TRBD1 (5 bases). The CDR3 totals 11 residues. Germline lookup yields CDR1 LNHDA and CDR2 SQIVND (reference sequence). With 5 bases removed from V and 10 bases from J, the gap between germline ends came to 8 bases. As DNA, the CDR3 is TGTGCCAGTAGTCAGGGAAGAAAACTGTTTTTT. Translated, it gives CASSQGRKLFF.

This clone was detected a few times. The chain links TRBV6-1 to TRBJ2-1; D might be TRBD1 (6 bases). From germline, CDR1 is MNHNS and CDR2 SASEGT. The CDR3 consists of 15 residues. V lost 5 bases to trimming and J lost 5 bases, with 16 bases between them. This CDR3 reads CASSPGAFGDNEQFF. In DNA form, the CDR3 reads TGTGCCAGCAGTCCAGGGGCATTTGGGGACAATGAGCAGTTCTTC.

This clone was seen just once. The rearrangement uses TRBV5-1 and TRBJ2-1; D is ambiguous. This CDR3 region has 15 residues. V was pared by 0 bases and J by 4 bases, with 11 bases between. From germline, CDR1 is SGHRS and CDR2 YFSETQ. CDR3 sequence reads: CASSLVPSVYNEQFF. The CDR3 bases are TGCGCCAGCAGCTTGGTCCCCTCGGTGTACAATGAGCAGTTCTTC.

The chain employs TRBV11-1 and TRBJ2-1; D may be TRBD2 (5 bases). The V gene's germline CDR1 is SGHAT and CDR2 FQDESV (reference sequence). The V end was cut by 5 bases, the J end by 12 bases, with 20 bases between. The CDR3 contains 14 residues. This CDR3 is CASSAPRVGAGQFF. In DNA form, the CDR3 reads TGTGCCAGCAGCGCCCCGCGGGTAGGTGCAGGGCAGTTCTTC. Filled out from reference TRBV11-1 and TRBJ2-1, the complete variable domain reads EAEVAQSPRYKITEKSQAVAFWCDPISGHATLYWYRQILGQGPELLVQFQDESVVDDSQLPKDRFSAERLKGVDSTLKIQPAELGDSAMYLCASSAPRVGAGQFFGPGTRLTVL.

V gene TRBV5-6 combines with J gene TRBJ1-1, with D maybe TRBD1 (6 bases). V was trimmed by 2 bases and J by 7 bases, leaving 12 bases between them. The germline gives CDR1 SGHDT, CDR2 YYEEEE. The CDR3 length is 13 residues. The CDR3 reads CASSFERDNEAFF. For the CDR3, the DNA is TGTGCCAGCAGCTTTGAGAGGGACAATGAAGCTTTCTTT.

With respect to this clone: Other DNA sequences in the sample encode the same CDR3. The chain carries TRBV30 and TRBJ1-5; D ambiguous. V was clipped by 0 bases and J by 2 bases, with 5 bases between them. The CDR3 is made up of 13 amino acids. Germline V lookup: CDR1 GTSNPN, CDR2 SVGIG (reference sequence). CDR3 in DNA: TGTGCCTGGAGTGTACGGGGCAATCAGCCCCAGCATTTT. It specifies CAWSVRGNQPQHF.

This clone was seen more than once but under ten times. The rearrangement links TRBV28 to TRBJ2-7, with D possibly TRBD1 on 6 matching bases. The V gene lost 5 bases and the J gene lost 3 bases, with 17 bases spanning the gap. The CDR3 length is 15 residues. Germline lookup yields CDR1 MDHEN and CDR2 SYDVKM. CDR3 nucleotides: TGTGCCAGCAGTCCCCCCCCGACAGGACTCTACGAGCAGTACTTC. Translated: CASSPPPTGLYEQYF.